Presented here are 32 T cell receptor beta chains from one specimen sequenced in a study of lymphopenia after photon versus proton radiotherapy. Here immunoSEQ multiplex PCR was the method, and the copy in TCRdb shows in-frame clones only, minus some. This table has about 68,000 clones, roughly 90% appearing once. The input for sequencing was peripheral blood, taken from a patient treated with photon-based radiotherapy. These receptors all come from a woman in her 70s with pancreatic cancer.

V usage is TRBV25-1 and J usage is TRBJ2-2; D unclear. The CDR3 contains 14 residues. Germline CDR1 MGHDK, CDR2 SYGVNS. Trimming cost V 4 bases and J 4 bases, with 10 bases left between them. This CDR3 reads CASSVWDGTGELFF. CDR3 in DNA: TGTGCCAGCAGTGTGTGGGATGGCACCGGGGAGCTGTTTTTT.

V is TRBV21-1 and J is TRBJ2-5; TRBD1 was called by the table and not checked on the DNA. TRBV21-1 is a pseudogene. The CDR3 length is 15 residues. DNA for the CDR3: TGTGCCAGCAGCACTATCTGGGTGGGGCGAGAGACCCAGTACTTC. The encoded protein is CASSTIWVGRETQYF.

The chain links TRBV5-6 to TRBJ2-7; 12 bases agree with TRBD2. V gave up 8 bases and J gave up 6 bases; unmatched junction bases: 6. In germline, CDR1 is SGHDT, CDR2 YYEEEE. This CDR3 has 13 residues. The CDR3 DNA follows: TGTGCCAGTACTAGCGGGAGGTCTAGCGAGCAGTACTTC. Translating gives CASTSGRSSEQYF.

This clone was seen only once. This sequence joins TRBV11-2 and TRBJ2-7; no clear D gene. CDR3 size: 14 residues. Germline values: CDR1 SGHAT, CDR2 FQNNGV. Trimming shortened V by 6 bases and J by 0 bases, and 12 bases separated the two germline ends. The CDR3: CASSPARSSYEQYF. DNA for the CDR3: TGTGCCAGCAGTCCCGCTCGGAGCTCCTACGAGCAGTACTTC. Combining the CDR3 with reference TRBV11-2 and TRBJ2-7 gives the whole variable domain EAGVAQSPRYKIIEKRQSVAFWCNPISGHATLYWYQQILGQGPKLLIQFQNNGVVDDSQLPKDRFSAERLKGVDSTLKIQPAKLEDSAVYLCASSPARSSYEQYFGPGTRLTVT.

The V and J genes are TRBV11-3 and TRBJ2-6; no clear D gene. The CDR3 length is 13 residues. CDR1 is SGHNT and CDR2 is YENEEA in the germline V gene. Deletions cut 4 bases from V and 9 bases from J, with 10 bases between. CDR3 amino acids: CASSSSPLNVLTF. The CDR3 DNA follows: TGTGCCAGCAGCTCCTCGCCTCTCAACGTCCTGACTTTC.

The chain uses TRBV11-2 and TRBJ1-3, with unresolved D. V was pared by 2 bases and J by 0 bases, with 17 bases between. The CDR3 totals 18 residues. Germline V gene sequence: CDR1 SGHAT, CDR2 FQNNGV. The CDR3 DNA is TGTGCCAGCAGCTTAAGGGCAGGATATTTCAGCTCTGGAAACACCATATATTTT. Its protein product is CASSLRAGYFSSGNTIYF. Looking up the rest from reference TRBV11-2 and TRBJ1-3 gives the full variable domain: EAGVAQSPRYKIIEKRQSVAFWCNPISGHATLYWYQQILGQGPKLLIQFQNNGVVDDSQLPKDRFSAERLKGVDSTLKIQPAKLEDSAVYLCASSLRAGYFSSGNTIYFGEGSWLTVV.

The gene calls are TRBV11-2 and TRBJ1-1, with 10 bases identical to TRBD1. The V gene end was trimmed by 5 bases and the J gene end by 6 bases; junction bases not matched to a gene: 12. Germline V gene lookup returns CDR1 SGHAT and CDR2 FQNNGV. The length of the CDR3 is 16 residues. In DNA form, the CDR3 reads TGTGCCAGCAGCCCCCGGGACAGGGGTTCATGGGCTGAAGCTTTCTTT. Translation: CASSPRDRGSWAEAFF.

This chain connects TRBV7-2 to TRBJ2-7; D possibly corresponds to TRBD2 (6 bases). This CDR3 contains 15 residues. Germline loops: CDR1 SGHTA, CDR2 FQGNSA. The V end was cut by 1 base, the J end by 4 bases, with 14 bases between. This CDR3 reads CASSLVQFGRYEQYF. CDR3 DNA sequence: TGTGCCAGCAGCTTAGTGCAGTTCGGGAGATACGAGCAGTACTTC.

The chain is built from TRBV4-3 and TRBJ2-1; a possible D gene is TRBD2 (6 bases). Germline V CDR1 and CDR2: LGHNA, YSLEER. Trimming took off 0 bases at V and 6 bases at J, with 12 bases between the two ends. The CDR3 is made up of 15 amino acids. The CDR3 loop is CASSQDRPGGNEQFF. CDR3 DNA: TGCGCCAGCAGCCAAGATAGGCCCGGGGGCAATGAGCAGTTCTTC.

The chain recombines TRBV11-2 with TRBJ2-1, with D uncertain. V was pared by 1 base and J by 7 bases, with 2 bases between. From germline, CDR1 is SGHAT and CDR2 FQNNGV. The CDR3 sequence is 11 residues long. The CDR3 DNA is TGTGCCAGCAGCTTAGGTAATGAGCAGTTCTTC. This gives the protein CASSLGNEQFF. The entire variable domain, with the rest obtained from reference TRBV11-2 and TRBJ2-1, is as follows: EAGVAQSPRYKIIEKRQSVAFWCNPISGHATLYWYQQILGQGPKLLIQFQNNGVVDDSQLPKDRFSAERLKGVDSTLKIQPAKLEDSAVYLCASSLGNEQFFGPGTRLTVL.

The count of this clone is one. The gene calls are TRBV5-1 and TRBJ2-6, with unresolved D. The CDR3 covers 17 residues. Germline V gene data show CDR1 as SGHRS and CDR2 as YFSETQ. The V end lost 1 base, the J end lost 0 bases, and 11 bases lay between the germline ends. CDR3 sequence reads: CASSLRVSNSGANVLTF. Here the CDR3 DNA reads TGCGCCAGCAGCTTGCGGGTTTCGAACTCTGGGGCCAACGTCCTGACTTTC.

The chain joins TRBV19 to TRBJ2-7, with D possibly TRBD1 on 6 matching bases. Trimming took 5 bases from V and 2 from J, leaving 13 bases between them. There are 14 residues in the CDR3. Germline V gives CDR1 LNHDA, CDR2 SQIVND (reference sequence). The CDR3 coding sequence is TGTGCCAGTAGTCTCAGGGGTACTCCCTACGAGCAGTACTTC. As protein: CASSLRGTPYEQYF.

The rearrangement uses TRBV4-3 and TRBJ1-2; D remains ambiguous. This CDR3 is 14 amino acids long. Germline CDR1 reads LGHNA; CDR2 reads YSLEER. The V gene lost 1 base and the J gene lost 4 bases, with 10 bases spanning the gap. The CDR3, as DNA: TGCGCCAGCAGCCAAGGGCTGGATCCCTATGGCTACACCTTC. Encoded protein: CASSQGLDPYGYTF.

A note on this clone: An end of the junction differs from the germline gene, which may be a read error. J is TRBJ1-1 and V is TRBV7-7; no firm D call. This CDR3 has 13 residues. Germline V gene sequence: CDR1 SSHAT, CDR2 FNYEAQ (reference sequence). CDR3 DNA sequence: TGTGCTAGCAGCGTGGCAGAAAACACTGAAGCTTTCTTT. Translating gives CASSVAENTEAFF.

The chain links TRBV6-1 to TRBJ1-1; no reliable D call. Trimming took 2 bases from V and 7 from J, leaving 14 bases between them. CDR1 MNHNS and CDR2 SASEGT come from the germline V gene. The CDR3 covers 14 residues. CDR3 DNA: TGTGCCAGCAGTGAACCCGCTGGATTGGGTGAAGCTTTCTTT. Amino acids: CASSEPAGLGEAFF.

The chain carries TRBV19 and TRBJ1-2; D remains ambiguous. V was clipped by 6 bases and J by 2 bases, with 10 bases between them. From germline, CDR1 is LNHDA and CDR2 SQIVND (reference sequence). The CDR3 runs to 13 residues. CDR3 protein: CASSPRWNYGYTF. The CDR3 bases are TGTGCCAGTAGCCCCCGGTGGAACTATGGCTACACCTTC. Combining the CDR3 with reference TRBV19 and TRBJ1-2 gives the whole variable domain DGGITQSPKYLFRKEGQNVTLSCEQNLNHDAMYWYRQDPGQGLRLIYYSQIVNDFQKGDIAEGYSVSREKKESFPLTVTSAQKNPTAFYLCASSPRWNYGYTFGSGTRLTVV.

The genes are TRBV6-5 and TRBJ2-7; TRBD1 agrees at 7 bases. Looked up from germline, CDR1 is MNHEY and CDR2 is SVGAGI. The CDR3 extends over 12 amino acids. V trimming: 10 bases; J trimming: 1 base; junction bases outside the gene matches: 4. The CDR3 is CATTDRSYEQYF. CDR3 sequence (DNA): TGTGCCACGACGGACAGGTCCTACGAGCAGTACTTC.

Only one count was recorded for this clone. The J gene is TRBJ2-5, the V gene TRBV28; D remains ambiguous. Germline CDR1 reads MDHEN; CDR2 reads SYDVKM. The CDR3 runs 13 residues. The ends were cut back, 4 bases at V and 3 bases at J, with 9 bases in the middle. CDR3 DNA: TGTGCCAGCAGTTCATGGACCGAAGAGACCCAGTACTTC. This sequence encodes CASSSWTEETQYF.

The chain is built from TRBV6-5 and TRBJ1-3, with D unclear. In germline, CDR1 is MNHEY, CDR2 SVGAGI. V was cut by 4 bases and J by 4 bases, with 14 bases left in between. The CDR3 extends over 15 amino acids. DNA for the CDR3: TGTGCCAGCAGTTCCTCGCTTATCTCGGGAAACACCATATATTTT. It encodes CASSSSLISGNTIYF.

The chain has TRBV19 and TRBJ2-7; TRBD1 matches at 10 bases. With 6 bases clipped from V and 8 bases from J, the junction kept 7 bases outside the gene matches. The CDR3 spans 13 residues. Germline loops: CDR1 LNHDA, CDR2 SQIVND (reference sequence). CDR3 sequence reads: CASRAGQGDKQYF. In DNA form, the CDR3 reads TGTGCCAGTAGGGCTGGACAGGGGGACAAGCAGTACTTC. The entire variable domain, with the rest obtained from reference TRBV19 and TRBJ2-7, is as follows: DGGITQSPKYLFRKEGQNVTLSCEQNLNHDAMYWYRQDPGQGLRLIYYSQIVNDFQKGDIAEGYSVSREKKESFPLTVTSAQKNPTAFYLCASRAGQGDKQYFGPGTRLTVT.

The count of this clone is one. The V call is TRBV5-6, the J call TRBJ2-7, with TRBD1 identical over 8 bases. CDR1 and CDR2 from the germline V gene are SGHDT and YYEEEE. The CDR3 is 15 residues long. The V gene end was trimmed by 3 bases and the J gene end by 0 bases; junction bases not matched to a gene: 5. The CDR3 spells CASSYPTGDSYEQYF. CDR3 sequence (DNA): TGTGCCAGCAGCTACCCGACAGGGGACTCCTACGAGCAGTACTTC.

The V and J genes are TRBV5-1 and TRBJ1-4; D is perhaps TRBD1 (6 bases). Germline lookup yields CDR1 SGHRS and CDR2 YFSETQ. CDR3 length equals 14 residues. The V end lost 0 bases, the J end lost 5 bases, and 8 bases lay between the germline ends. The CDR3 reads CASSLGGLNEKLFF. CDR3 DNA: TGCGCCAGCAGCTTGGGGGGGCTGAATGAAAAACTGTTTTTT.

The chain joins TRBV5-1 to TRBJ2-1; D may be TRBD1 (6 bases). Germline V gene lookup returns CDR1 SGHRS and CDR2 YFSETQ. This CDR3 comprises 15 residues. Trimming shortened V by 6 bases and J by 3 bases, and 16 bases separated the two germline ends. The CDR3 DNA reads TGCGCCAGCAAAGTTGGACAGCCGAACTACAATGAGCAGTTCTTC. Translating it yields CASKVGQPNYNEQFF.

The sample holds one count of this clone. This chain joins TRBV5-1 and TRBJ2-1; 9 nucleotides align to TRBD1. This CDR3 comprises 13 residues. Losses at the gene ends were 4 bases for V and 9 bases for J; bases not matched to a gene: 5. In germline, CDR1 is SGHRS, CDR2 YFSETQ. CDR3: CASSVQDRGEQFF. The CDR3 DNA sequence: TGCGCCAGCAGCGTCCAGGACAGGGGTGAGCAGTTCTTC.

The genes are TRBV7-2 and TRBJ2-3; the D is unclear. This CDR3 has 15 residues. From germline, CDR1 is SGHTA and CDR2 FQGNSA. Trimming took off 1 base at V and 1 base at J, with 9 bases between the two ends. The CDR3 region has the DNA TGTGCCAGCAGCTTAGAGGAGTCCCGCACAGATACGCAGTATTTT. It specifies CASSLEESRTDTQYF. The full variable domain, in which reference TRBV7-2 and TRBJ2-3 provide the parts outside the CDR3, is GAGVSQSPSNKVTEKGKDVELRCDPISGHTALYWYRQSLGQGLEFLIYFQGNSAPDKSGLPSDRFSAERTGGSVSTLTIQRTQQEDSAVYLCASSLEESRTDTQYFGPGTRLTVL.

V gene TRBV7-2 combines with J gene TRBJ2-7; weak D call: TRBD2 (5 bases). The CDR3 consists of 14 residues. The germline V gene has CDR1 SGHTA and CDR2 FQGNSA. V was clipped by 3 bases and J by 2 bases, with 11 bases between them. The CDR3 loop is CASSLLGKTYEQYF. CDR3 bases: TGTGCCAGCAGCTTGCTCGGGAAGACCTACGAGCAGTACTTC.

V is TRBV7-3 and J is TRBJ2-6; no clear D. Germline V gene lookup returns CDR1 SGHTA and CDR2 FQGTGA. The CDR3 runs to 14 residues. Trimming removed 2 bases from V and 2 bases from J, with 4 bases in between. The CDR3: CASSLVAGANVLTF. CDR3 DNA: TGTGCCAGCAGCTTAGTAGCTGGGGCCAACGTCCTGACTTTC.

The chain recombines TRBV28 with TRBJ2-3, with a weak D call TRBD2 (6 bases). The CDR3 totals 16 residues. Per germline, CDR1 MDHEN and CDR2 SYDVKM. The V end was cut by 5 bases, the J end by 1 base, with 16 bases between. The CDR3 DNA follows: TGTGCCAGCAGTGCCTCACTAGCTGGAGGCACAGATACGCAGTATTTT. This gives the protein CASSASLAGGTDTQYF.

The chain has TRBV28 and TRBJ1-1, with TRBD1 matching 8 bases. This CDR3 has 14 amino acids. Germline CDR1 MDHEN, CDR2 SYDVKM. Trimming took 9 bases from V and 0 from J; bases not matched to a gene: 6. CDR3: CASETGALNTEAFF. In DNA, the CDR3 is TGTGCCAGTGAGACAGGGGCGTTGAACACTGAAGCTTTCTTT.

This chain uses TRBV4-1 with TRBJ2-5; 7 bases are shared with TRBD1. The germline V gene has CDR1 MGHRA and CDR2 YSYEKL. The CDR3 spans 16 residues. V trimming: 0 bases; J trimming: 4 bases; junction bases outside the gene matches: 8. The CDR3 region has the DNA TGCGCCAGCAGCCAAGATAGGGGGCCAAGGGGAGAGACCCAGTACTTC. This codes for CASSQDRGPRGETQYF.

J is TRBJ1-6 and V is TRBV4-3; a possible D gene is TRBD1 (6 bases). There are 17 residues in the CDR3. The germline V gene encodes CDR1 LGHNA and CDR2 YSLEER. V gave up 0 bases and J gave up 5 bases, with 14 bases separating them. The DNA for the CDR3 is TGCGCCAGCAGCCAAGATCGATCGGGGGCTAATAATTCACCCCTCCACTTT. Amino acids: CASSQDRSGANNSPLHF.

V is TRBV28 and J is TRBJ1-3, with D perhaps TRBD1 (6 bases). The CDR3 is 13 residues long. Germline assignment: CDR1 MDHEN and CDR2 SYDVKM. The CDR3 DNA reads TGTGCTGCGAGGCAGGGGACTGGAAACACCATATATTTT. This codes for CAARQGTGNTIYF.